The 9 T cell receptor beta chains given below trace back to one sample, sequenced in a study of T cell repertoires in cytomegalovirus infection. No antigens are known for them. TCRdb recomputed calls from the reads with MiXCR, one row per CDR3 protein. The sample lists fewer than 350,000 distinct CDR3 sequences, just under 30% seen once, with 20% in the top ten. The specimen comprised cultured PBMCs, sampled from culture after CMV antigen stimulation. These receptors were obtained from a human donor in good health (CMV status not recorded). Some clones in this sample may be carry-over from other donors' samples.

Ten or more counts support this clonotype. CDR3 region: CASSLGPGSQPQHF. CDR3 bases: TGTGCCAGTAGTCTAGGTCCAGGTAGTCAGCCCCAGCATTTT. The rearrangement links TRBV19 to TRBJ1-5; no clear D. Germline V gene sequence: CDR1 LNHDA, CDR2 SQIVND (reference sequence). The CDR3 runs 14 residues. Trimming stripped 5 bases from V and 6 bases from J, with 14 bases between.

This clonotype showed up many times. The rearrangement uses TRBV7-2 and TRBJ2-1, with 9 bases lining up with TRBD2. This CDR3 comprises 16 residues. Germline V gene data show CDR1 as SGHTA and CDR2 as FQGNSA. Trimming at V came to 0 bases and at J to 9 bases, leaving 9 bases not matched to a gene. The CDR3, as DNA: TGTGCCAGCAGCTTAGCGAGGCGGGGGGGCCGGAGTGAGCAGTTCTTC. Its protein product is CASSLARRGGRSEQFF.

This clonotype was detected many times. This chain links TRBV7-8 with TRBJ1-2, with D unresolved. The CDR3 has 14 amino acids. Between the trimmed V and J ends, which lost 2 bases and 4 bases, there was a span of 11 bases. CDR1 SGHVS and CDR2 FQNEAQ come from the germline V gene. Here the CDR3 reads CASSLQEGGYGYTF. The CDR3 bases are TGTGCCAGCAGCTTACAAGAGGGCGGCTATGGCTACACCTTC.

The chain has TRBV20-1 and TRBJ2-1; the D gene is possibly TRBD2 (5 bases). Germline values: CDR1 DFQATT, CDR2 SNEGSKA (reference sequence). V was clipped by 0 bases and J by 8 bases, with 17 bases between them. CDR3 length equals 15 residues. The CDR3 coding sequence is TGCAGTGCTAGAGATTTAGCACTAGGTCGAGATGAGCAGTTCTTC. This codes for CSARDLALGRDEQFF.

A few counts support this clonotype. This rearrangement joins TRBV6-5 to TRBJ2-5, with a possible D match to TRBD1 (6 bases). Germline values: CDR1 MNHEY, CDR2 SVGAGI. The V gene lost 1 base and the J gene lost 5 bases, with 11 bases spanning the gap. This CDR3 spans 14 amino acids. For the CDR3, the DNA is TGTGCCAGCAGTTACTTCCCAGGGGATGAGACCCAGTACTTC. Translating it yields CASSYFPGDETQYF.

This clonotype was recorded a few times. The chain couples TRBV12-3 or TRBV12-4 to TRBJ2-1; D is undetermined. V was cut by 0 bases and J by 2 bases, with 5 bases left in between. This CDR3 has 14 amino acids. This CDR3 is CASSLAIPYNEQFF. CDR3 in DNA: TGTGCCAGCAGTTTAGCGATCCCCTACAATGAGCAGTTCTTC.

On this clonotype itself: One junction end does not reproduce the germline sequence, and a read error may be involved. The chain uses TRBV9 and TRBJ2-4; D is possibly TRBD2 (5 bases). CDR1 is SGDLS and CDR2 is YYNGEE in the germline V gene. CDR3 length: 15 residues. The chain's CDR3 is CASSVGLGAKNIQYF. CDR3 nucleotides: TGCGCCAGCAGCGTAGGACTTGGGGCCAAAAACATTCAGTACTTC.

This clonotype was picked up a small number of times. The chain uses TRBV29-1 and TRBJ2-5; D may be TRBD2 (6 bases). Germline-derived CDR1 and CDR2 are SQVTM and ANQGSEA. The CDR3 sequence is 14 residues long. V shed 1 base and J shed 9 bases, with 18 bases lying between them. CDR3 amino acids: CSVEGVAPRRAQYF. CDR3 nucleotides: TGCAGCGTTGAAGGGGTAGCGCCTCGGAGGGCCCAGTACTTC.

The chain links TRBV11-3 to TRBJ1-5; 9 bases fit TRBD1. Germline values: CDR1 SGHNT, CDR2 YENEEA. The CDR3 sequence is 17 residues long. The V gene end was trimmed by 2 bases and the J gene end by 3 bases; junction bases not matched to a gene: 8. The DNA of the CDR3 is TGTGCCAGCAGCTTAAACAGGGGGCGAATTGACAATCAGCCCCAGCATTTT. As protein: CASSLNRGRIDNQPQHF.